A single sample gave rise to the 27 T cell receptor beta chains below, sequenced in a study of shared clonotypes between healthy human individuals (dated by TCRdb to about 2020). The method behind the library was the immunoSEQ multiplex PCR assay. TCRdb's version of the immuneACCESS table is confined to in-frame rearrangements and falls short of the full clone set. An unresolved V gene accounts for under half of the shortfall where checked; the remainder is of unknown origin. In all, the sample holds around 2,100,000 clones, and about 95% of those were seen once. The ten biggest clones cover 1% to 1.5% of the sample. For the CD8 naive samples, CD45RO-negative cells were positively selected for CCR7, yielding a CD45RA+CCR7+ population from which TemRA cells were excluded. Specimen: naive CD8+ T cells sorted from blood. This sample's cell subset or site label indicates: CD45RA+CCR7+. The origin of the receptors is a man aged 18-30 years in good health.

This chain joins TRBV7-6 and TRBJ2-1; a possible D gene is TRBD2 (6 bases). This CDR3 is 13 amino acids long. CDR1 and CDR2 (germline): SGHVS, FNYEAQ. V was clipped by 5 bases and J by 7 bases, with 12 bases between them. This CDR3 reads CASSGGGVNEQFF. CDR3 sequence (DNA): TGTGCCAGCAGCGGCGGAGGGGTAAATGAGCAGTTCTTC.

The rearrangement uses TRBV29-1 and TRBJ2-3; D is tentatively TRBD1 or TRBD2 (6 bases each). From germline, CDR1 is SQVTM and CDR2 ANQGSEA. CDR3 length equals 14 residues. V lost 3 bases and J 2 bases, leaving 12 bases between the germline ends. As DNA, the CDR3 is TGCAGCGTTGACCGGGGGCCTACCACAGATACGCAGTATTTT. It is translated as CSVDRGPTTDTQYF.

Comment on this clone: The identical CDR3 is also encoded by other nucleotide sequences in the sample. V is TRBV5-1 and J is TRBJ2-7, with 7 bases identical to TRBD1. This CDR3 region has 14 residues. In germline, CDR1 is SGHRS, CDR2 YFSETQ. The junction had 3 bases not matched to a gene; V was cut back by 0 bases and J by 3 bases. The CDR3 nucleotides are TGCGCCAGCAGCTTGGGCCAGGGGGTCTACGAGCAGTACTTC. This translates into CASSLGQGVYEQYF.

This clone was seen only once. The chain recombines TRBV27 with TRBJ2-2; D not resolved. V was clipped by 0 bases and J by 0 bases, with 5 bases between them. The CDR3 is made up of 15 amino acids. CDR1 is MNHEY, CDR2 SMNVEV, per germline (reference sequence). CDR3 sequence reads: CASSLSDTNTGELFF. The CDR3 DNA reads as TGTGCCAGCAGTTTATCCGACACGAACACCGGGGAGCTGTTTTTT.

This clone was found once. The junction departs from germline at one end; a sequencing error may be responsible. This chain links TRBV15 with TRBJ2-7, with 13 bases fitting TRBD2. This CDR3 has 16 amino acids. Germline V gene data show CDR1 as LNHNV and CDR2 as YYDKDF (reference sequence). The DNA for the CDR3 is TGTGCTACCAGCAGATGGACTAGCGGGAGTAACTACGAGCAGTACTTC. This gives the protein CATSRWTSGSNYEQYF. The whole variable domain, remainder taken from reference TRBV15 and TRBJ2-7, is DAMVIQNPRYQVTQFGKPVTLSCSQTLNHNVMYWYQQKSSQAPKLLFHYYDKDFNNEADTPDNFQSRRPNTSFCFLDIRSPGLGDTAMYLCATSRWTSGSNYEQYFGPGTRLTVT.

The chain uses TRBV18 and TRBJ2-7; 10 nucleotides align to TRBD1. Trimming removed 2 bases from V and 3 bases from J; junction bases left unmatched: 10. There are 17 residues in the CDR3. The germline V gene has CDR1 KGHSH and CDR2 LQKENI. The chain's CDR3 is CASSPTTPGQGFYEQYF. Here the CDR3 DNA reads TGTGCCAGCTCACCAACAACACCGGGACAGGGGTTCTACGAGCAGTACTTC.

CDR3 loop: CASSPGTSLEQFF. DNA of the CDR3: TGTGCCAGCAGCCCCGGGACTAGCCTAGAGCAGTTCTTC. V usage is TRBV7-6 and J usage is TRBJ2-1, with TRBD2 matching over 9 bases. The CDR3 totals 13 residues. Germline assignment: CDR1 SGHVS and CDR2 FNYEAQ. V was pared by 5 bases and J by 10 bases, with 6 bases of the junction left unmatched.

The V gene is TRBV27, the J gene TRBJ1-1; a possible D gene is TRBD1 (6 bases). Between the trimmed V and J ends, which lost 6 bases and 8 bases, there was a span of 19 bases. The CDR3 is 14 residues long. Germline lookup yields CDR1 MNHEY and CDR2 SMNVEV (reference sequence). The CDR3 region has the DNA TGTGCCAGCAGCGTAATTGGGGGCGGCGGCGAAGCTTTCTTT. Amino acid sequence: CASSVIGGGGEAFF.

V is TRBV9 and J is TRBJ2-5; 11 nucleotides match TRBD2. Trimming cost V 6 bases and J 4 bases; bases outside gene matches: 5. There are 14 residues in the CDR3. Germline V lookup: CDR1 SGDLS, CDR2 YYNGEE. Written as DNA, the CDR3 is TGTGCCAGCACCTCCGGGACTAGCGGAGAGACCCAGTACTTC. Translated, it gives CASTSGTSGETQYF.

There are a few counts of this clone. The V call is TRBV7-2, the J call TRBJ1-6, with D hard to call. The CDR3 sequence is 15 residues long. The V and J ends lost 3 bases and 0 bases respectively, with 6 bases between them. The germline gives CDR1 SGHTA, CDR2 FQGNSA. CDR3 protein: CASSLMSSYNSPLHF. The DNA of the CDR3 is TGTGCCAGCAGCTTGATGAGCTCCTATAATTCACCCCTCCACTTT. The full variable domain, with the rest looked up from reference TRBV7-2 and TRBJ1-6, is GAGVSQSPSNKVTEKGKDVELRCDPISGHTALYWYRQSLGQGLEFLIYFQGNSAPDKSGLPSDRFSAERTGGSVSTLTIQRTQQEDSAVYLCASSLMSSYNSPLHFGNGTRLTVT.

As concerns this clone: A junction end diverges from the germline sequence, so it may reflect a read error. The chain has TRBV4-1 and TRBJ1-1; D is unclear. Germline V CDR1 and CDR2: MGHRA, YSYEKL. The CDR3 is made up of 13 amino acids. The CDR3 bases are TGCGCCAGCACCCAAGCCTTGAACACTGAAGCTTTCTTT. Encoded protein: CASTQALNTEAFF.

V and J are TRBV19 and TRBJ1-2, with 7 positions matching TRBD1. Germline trimming cut 8 bases from V and 4 bases from J; bases unmatched to any gene: 13. This CDR3 comprises 15 residues. Germline CDR1 is LNHDA and CDR2 is SQIVND (reference sequence). This CDR3 is CASDTGIGGVYGYTF. The CDR3 coding sequence is TGTGCCAGTGACACAGGGATAGGGGGCGTCTATGGCTACACCTTC.

The chain carries TRBV7-9 and TRBJ2-3; TRBD2 aligns across 7 bases. The germline V gene encodes CDR1 SEHNR and CDR2 FQNEAQ (reference sequence). V lost 10 bases and J lost 2; bases outside the gene matches: 9. This CDR3 is built from 14 residues. Here the CDR3 DNA reads TGTGCCACCCCTGAGAGCGGGAACACAGATACGCAGTATTTT. It translates to CATPESGNTDTQYF. The entire variable domain, with the rest obtained from reference TRBV7-9 and TRBJ2-3, is as follows: DTGVSQNPRHKITKRGQNVTFRCDPISEHNRLYWYRQTLGQGPEFLTYFQNEAQLEKSRLLSDRFSAERPKGSFSTLEIQRTEQGDSAMYLCATPESGNTDTQYFGPGTRLTVL.

The V and J genes are TRBV30 and TRBJ1-2; no clear D. CDR1 GTSNPN and CDR2 SVGIG come from the germline V gene (reference sequence). The length of the CDR3 is 11 residues. With 1 base removed from V and 6 bases from J, the gap between germline ends came to 6 bases. The CDR3 DNA sequence: TGTGCCTGGAGTGCCGGGGATGGCTACACCTTC. This gives the protein CAWSAGDGYTF. The whole variable domain, filled in from reference TRBV30 and TRBJ1-2, reads SQTIHQWPATLVQPVGSPLSLECTVEGTSNPNLYWYRQAAGRGLQLLFYSVGIGQISSEVPQNLSASRPQDRQFILSSKKLLLSDSGFYLCAWSAGDGYTFGSGTRLTVV.

The chain recombines TRBV5-6 with TRBJ2-2; unclear D gene. V was cut by 5 bases and J by 4 bases, with 12 bases left in between. This CDR3 spans 14 amino acids. CDR1 and CDR2 (germline): SGHDT, YYEEEE. Written as DNA, the CDR3 is TGTGCCAGCAGTCAACCGGCTAGCACCGGGGAGCTGTTTTTT. Its translation is CASSQPASTGELFF.

V gene TRBV27 combines with J gene TRBJ1-6; no clear D gene. Between the trimmed V and J ends, which lost 1 base and 1 base, there was a span of 11 bases. There are 17 residues in the CDR3. CDR1 is MNHEY, CDR2 SMNVEV, per germline (reference sequence). The CDR3 spells CASSLYQSSSYNSPLHF. CDR3 bases: TGTGCCAGCAGTTTATATCAGTCGAGTTCCTATAATTCACCCCTCCACTTT.

To note about this clone: At the DNA level, this CDR3 is encoded by other sequences in the same sample as well. The V call is TRBV5-6, the J call TRBJ2-7; no reliable D call. Germline V gene sequence: CDR1 SGHDT, CDR2 YYEEEE. V was clipped by 0 bases and J by 4 bases, with 11 bases between them. This CDR3 spans 14 amino acids. The CDR3: CASSLAGSAYEQYF. CDR3 coding DNA: TGTGCCAGCAGCTTGGCCGGTTCAGCTTACGAGCAGTACTTC. The full variable domain, with the rest looked up from reference TRBV5-6 and TRBJ2-7, is DAGVTQSPTHLIKTRGQQVTLRCSPKSGHDTVSWYQQALGQGPQFIFQYYEEEERQRGNFPDRFSGHQFPNYSSELNVNALLLGDSALYLCASSLAGSAYEQYFGPGTRLTVT.

The chain couples TRBV4-1 to TRBJ1-1, with D hard to call. V gave up 0 bases and J gave up 4 bases, with 6 bases separating them. Germline V gene sequence: CDR1 MGHRA, CDR2 YSYEKL. The CDR3 totals 13 residues. CDR3 coding DNA: TGCGCCAGCAGCCAAGATCCGAGCACTGAAGCTTTCTTT. This translates into CASSQDPSTEAFF.

The rearrangement links TRBV27 to TRBJ1-1; no clear D gene. CDR3 length equals 15 residues. Per germline, CDR1 MNHEY and CDR2 SMNVEV (reference sequence). Trimming removed 5 bases from V and 8 bases from J, with 21 bases in between. This CDR3 reads CASSVLAMGQGEAFF. Written as DNA, the CDR3 is TGTGCCAGCAGTGTGTTGGCAATGGGCCAAGGGGAAGCTTTCTTT.

The rearrangement uses TRBV11-3 and TRBJ1-2, with D uncertain. CDR1 SGHNT and CDR2 YENEEA come from the germline V gene. The CDR3 has 14 amino acids. V was trimmed by 5 bases and J by 4 bases, leaving 14 bases between them. The chain's CDR3 is CASSRTQSLYGYTF. The CDR3, as DNA: TGTGCCAGCAGCCGTACACAGAGTCTCTATGGCTACACCTTC.

The rearrangement uses TRBV6-6 and TRBJ2-7, with 9 bases fitting TRBD2. There are 12 residues in the CDR3. The V gene's germline CDR1 is MNHNY and CDR2 SVGAGI (reference sequence). With V trimmed by 4 bases and J by 7 bases, 2 bases remained unmatched. The DNA for the CDR3 is TGTGCCAGCAGTTTTAGCGGGAGTGAGCAGTACTTC. Translated: CASSFSGSEQYF.

On this clone: Different DNA sequences within this sample yield the same CDR3. The J gene is TRBJ2-2, the V gene TRBV11-2; D gene ambiguous. The CDR3 consists of 15 residues. Trimming removed 1 base at V and 1 base at J, with 7 bases between. Germline V CDR1 and CDR2: SGHAT, FQNNGV. Written as DNA, the CDR3 is TGTGCCAGCAGCTTAGTTGTCGGGAACACCGGGGAGCTGTTTTTT. Its protein is CASSLVVGNTGELFF.

The chain uses TRBV9 and TRBJ2-7, with unresolved D. Germline loops: CDR1 SGDLS, CDR2 YYNGEE. The ends were cut back, 0 bases at V and 0 bases at J, with 10 bases in the middle. This CDR3 contains 15 residues. In DNA form, the CDR3 reads TGTGCCAGCAGCGTAGATGATAGCACCTCCTACGAGCAGTACTTC. As protein: CASSVDDSTSYEQYF.

In its sample, this clone was seen once. The CDR3 is CASSRGGAAYNEQFF. CDR3 coding DNA: TGTGCCAGCAGCCGCGGGGGGGCAGCCTACAATGAGCAGTTCTTC. The chain joins TRBV13 to TRBJ2-1, with TRBD2 matching 9 bases. CDR3 size: 15 residues. Germline values: CDR1 PRHDT, CDR2 FYEKMQ (reference sequence). V dropped 5 bases and J dropped 2; count of bases not matched to a gene: 4.

This chain joins TRBV9 and TRBJ2-3; 7 bases fit TRBD1. With V trimmed by 3 bases and J by 0 bases, 10 bases remained unmatched. This CDR3 comprises 17 residues. The V gene's germline CDR1 is SGDLS and CDR2 YYNGEE. This chain's CDR3 is CASSEGLTGASTDTQYF. The CDR3 DNA reads as TGTGCCAGCAGCGAGGGGCTTACAGGGGCTAGCACAGATACGCAGTATTTT.

The chain recombines TRBV7-8 with TRBJ1-1; unclear D gene. The V and J ends lost 3 bases and 1 base respectively, with 12 bases between them. CDR3 length: 15 residues. The germline gives CDR1 SGHVS, CDR2 FQNEAQ. In nucleotides, the CDR3 is TGTGCCAGCAGCTTGGTGGTTAGGGCGAACACTGAAGCTTTCTTT. It translates to CASSLVVRANTEAFF.

The chain has TRBV19 and TRBJ2-7; the D gene could be TRBD1 or TRBD2 (5 bases each). This CDR3 spans 14 amino acids. V was cut by 8 bases and J by 0 bases, with 14 bases left in between. Germline CDR1 and CDR2: LNHDA and SQIVND (reference sequence). The CDR3 coding sequence is TGTGCCAGTTCCGGGACGGAAAGCTCCTACGAGCAGTACTTC. Protein: CASSGTESSYEQYF.